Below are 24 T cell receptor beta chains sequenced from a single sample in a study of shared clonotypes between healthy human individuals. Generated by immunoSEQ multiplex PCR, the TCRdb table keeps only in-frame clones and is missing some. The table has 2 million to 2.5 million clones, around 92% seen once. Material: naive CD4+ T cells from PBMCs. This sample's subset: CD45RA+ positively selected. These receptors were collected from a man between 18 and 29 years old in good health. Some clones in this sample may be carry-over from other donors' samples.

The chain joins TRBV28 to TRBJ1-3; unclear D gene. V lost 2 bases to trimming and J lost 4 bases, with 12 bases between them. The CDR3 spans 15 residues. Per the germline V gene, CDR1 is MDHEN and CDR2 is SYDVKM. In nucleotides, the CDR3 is TGTGCCAGCAGTTTAAGTCAGACGGTAGGAAACACCATATATTTT. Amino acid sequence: CASSLSQTVGNTIYF. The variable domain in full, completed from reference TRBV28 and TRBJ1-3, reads DVKVTQSSRYLVKRTGEKVFLECVQDMDHENMFWYRQDPGLGLRLIYFSYDVKMKEKGDIPEGYSVSREKKERFSLILESASTNQTSMYLCASSLSQTVGNTIYFGEGSWLTVV.

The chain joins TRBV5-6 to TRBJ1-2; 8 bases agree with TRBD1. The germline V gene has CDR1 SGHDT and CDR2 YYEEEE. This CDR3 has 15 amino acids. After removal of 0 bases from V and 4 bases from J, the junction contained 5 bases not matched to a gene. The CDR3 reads CASSLEAGGSYGYTF. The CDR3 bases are TGTGCCAGCAGCTTGGAGGCAGGGGGCAGCTATGGCTACACCTTC.

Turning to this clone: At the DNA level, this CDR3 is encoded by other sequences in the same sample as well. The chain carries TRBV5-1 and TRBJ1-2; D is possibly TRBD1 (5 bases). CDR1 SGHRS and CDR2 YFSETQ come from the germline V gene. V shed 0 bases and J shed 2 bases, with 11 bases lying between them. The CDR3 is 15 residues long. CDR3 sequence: CASSLAGRPNYGYTF. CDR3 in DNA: TGCGCCAGCAGCTTGGCGGGACGCCCGAACTATGGCTACACCTTC.

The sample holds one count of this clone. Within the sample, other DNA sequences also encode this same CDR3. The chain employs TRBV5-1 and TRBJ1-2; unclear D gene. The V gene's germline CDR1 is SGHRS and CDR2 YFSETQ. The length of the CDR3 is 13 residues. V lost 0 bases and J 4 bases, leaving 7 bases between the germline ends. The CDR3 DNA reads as TGCGCCAGCAGCTTGGACGGACCCTATGGCTACACCTTC. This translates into CASSLDGPYGYTF.

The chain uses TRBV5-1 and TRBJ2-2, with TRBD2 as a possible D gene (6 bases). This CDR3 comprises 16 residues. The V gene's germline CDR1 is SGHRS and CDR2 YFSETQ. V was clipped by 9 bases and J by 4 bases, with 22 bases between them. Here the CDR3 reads CATPTGGPPSTGELFF. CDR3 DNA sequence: TGCGCCACACCTACAGGAGGGCCCCCGAGCACCGGGGAGCTGTTTTTT.

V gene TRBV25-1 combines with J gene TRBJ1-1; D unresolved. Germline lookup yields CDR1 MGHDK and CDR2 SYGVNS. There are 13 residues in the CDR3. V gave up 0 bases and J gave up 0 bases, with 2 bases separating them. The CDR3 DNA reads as TGTGCCAGCAGTGAATACGTGAACACTGAAGCTTTCTTT. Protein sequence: CASSEYVNTEAFF.

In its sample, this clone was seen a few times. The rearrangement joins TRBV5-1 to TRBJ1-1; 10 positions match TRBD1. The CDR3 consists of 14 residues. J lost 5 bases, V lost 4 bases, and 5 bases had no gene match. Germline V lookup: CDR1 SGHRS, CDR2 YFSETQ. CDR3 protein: CASSVDRGRTEAFF. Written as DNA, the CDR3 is TGCGCCAGCAGCGTGGACAGGGGGAGGACTGAAGCTTTCTTT.

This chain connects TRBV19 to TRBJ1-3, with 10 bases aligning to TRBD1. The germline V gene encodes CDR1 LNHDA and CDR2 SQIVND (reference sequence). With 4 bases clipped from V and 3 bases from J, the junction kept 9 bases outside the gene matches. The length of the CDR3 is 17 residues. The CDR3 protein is CASSKRPGTGVGNTIYF. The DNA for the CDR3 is TGTGCCAGTAGTAAACGACCCGGGACAGGGGTTGGAAACACCATATATTTT.

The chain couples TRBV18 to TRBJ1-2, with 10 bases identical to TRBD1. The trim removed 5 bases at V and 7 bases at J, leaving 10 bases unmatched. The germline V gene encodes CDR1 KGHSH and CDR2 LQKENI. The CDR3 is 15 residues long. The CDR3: CASSETDRGAVGYTF. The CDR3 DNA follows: TGTGCCAGCTCAGAGACGGACAGGGGGGCAGTTGGCTACACCTTC.

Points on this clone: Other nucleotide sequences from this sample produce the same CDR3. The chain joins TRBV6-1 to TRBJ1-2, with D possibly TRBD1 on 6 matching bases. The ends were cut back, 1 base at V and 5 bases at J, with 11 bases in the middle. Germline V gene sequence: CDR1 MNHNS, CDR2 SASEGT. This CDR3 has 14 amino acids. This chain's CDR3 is CASSEGGGGYGYTF. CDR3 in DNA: TGTGCCAGCAGTGAAGGAGGGGGTGGGTATGGCTACACCTTC.

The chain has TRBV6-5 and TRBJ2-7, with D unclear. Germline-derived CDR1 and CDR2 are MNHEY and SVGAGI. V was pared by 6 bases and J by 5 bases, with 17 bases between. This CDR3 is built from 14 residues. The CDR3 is CASSLAGGSDEQYF. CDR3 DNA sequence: TGTGCCAGCAGCCTGGCAGGCGGTTCGGACGAGCAGTACTTC.

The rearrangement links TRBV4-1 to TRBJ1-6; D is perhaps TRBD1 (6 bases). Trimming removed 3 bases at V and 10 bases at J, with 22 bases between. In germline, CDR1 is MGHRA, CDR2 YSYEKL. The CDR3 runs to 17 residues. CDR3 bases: TGCGCCAGCAGCCAGGGGGGGCCATGGGGAATGGAGTCACCCCTCCACTTT. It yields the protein CASSQGGPWGMESPLHF.

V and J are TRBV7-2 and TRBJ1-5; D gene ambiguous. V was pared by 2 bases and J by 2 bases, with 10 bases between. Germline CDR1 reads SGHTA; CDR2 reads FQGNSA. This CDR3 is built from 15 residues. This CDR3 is CASSLIRGGNQPQHF. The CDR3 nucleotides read TGTGCCAGCAGCTTAATACGGGGTGGCAATCAGCCCCAGCATTTT.

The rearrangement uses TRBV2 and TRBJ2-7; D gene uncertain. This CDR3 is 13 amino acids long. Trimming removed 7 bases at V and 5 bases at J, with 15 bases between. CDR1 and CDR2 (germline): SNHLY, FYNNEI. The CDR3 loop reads CASTPAPMNEQYF. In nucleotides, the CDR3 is TGTGCCAGCACCCCGGCTCCGATGAACGAGCAGTACTTC.

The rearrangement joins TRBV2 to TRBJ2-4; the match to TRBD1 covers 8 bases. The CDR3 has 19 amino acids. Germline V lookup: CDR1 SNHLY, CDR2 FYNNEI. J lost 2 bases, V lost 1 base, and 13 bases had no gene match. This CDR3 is CASSEGDRPRGVTKNIQYF. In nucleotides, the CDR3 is TGTGCCAGCAGTGAAGGGGACAGGCCACGCGGTGTAACCAAAAACATTCAGTACTTC.

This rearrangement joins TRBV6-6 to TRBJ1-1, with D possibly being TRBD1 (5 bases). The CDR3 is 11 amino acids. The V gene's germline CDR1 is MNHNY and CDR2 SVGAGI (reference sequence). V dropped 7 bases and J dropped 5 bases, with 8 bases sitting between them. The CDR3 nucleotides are TGTGCCAGCACTCAGGGTACTGAAGCTTTCTTT. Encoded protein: CASTQGTEAFF.

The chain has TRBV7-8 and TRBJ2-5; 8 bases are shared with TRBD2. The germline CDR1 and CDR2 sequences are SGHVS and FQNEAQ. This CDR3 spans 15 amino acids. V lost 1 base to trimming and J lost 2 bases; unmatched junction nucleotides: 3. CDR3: CASSLGSGGQETQYF. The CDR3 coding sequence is TGTGCCAGCAGCTTAGGGAGCGGGGGTCAAGAGACCCAGTACTTC. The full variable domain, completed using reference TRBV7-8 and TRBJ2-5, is GAGVSQSPRYKVAKRGQDVALRCDPISGHVSLFWYQQALGQGPEFLTYFQNEAQLDKSGLPSDRFFAERPEGSVSTLKIQRTQQEDSAVYLCASSLGSGGQETQYFGPGTRLLVL.

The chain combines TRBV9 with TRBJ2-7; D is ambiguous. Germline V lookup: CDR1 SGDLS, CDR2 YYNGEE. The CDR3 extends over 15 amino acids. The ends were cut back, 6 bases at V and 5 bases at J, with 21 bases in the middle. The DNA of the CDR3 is TGTGCCAGCATCCTAAGGGAACGTCGACCTAACGAGCAGTACTTC. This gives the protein CASILRERRPNEQYF.

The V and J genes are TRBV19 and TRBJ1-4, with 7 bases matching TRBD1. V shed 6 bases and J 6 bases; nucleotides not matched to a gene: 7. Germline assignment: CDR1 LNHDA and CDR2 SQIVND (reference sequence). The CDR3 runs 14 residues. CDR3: CASSRQGRYEKLFF. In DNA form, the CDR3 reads TGTGCCAGTAGCCGACAGGGAAGGTATGAAAAACTGTTTTTT.

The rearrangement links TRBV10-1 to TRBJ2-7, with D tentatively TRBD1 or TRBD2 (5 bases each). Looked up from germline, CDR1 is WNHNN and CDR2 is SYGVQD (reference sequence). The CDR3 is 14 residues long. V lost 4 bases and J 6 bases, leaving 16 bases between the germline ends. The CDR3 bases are TGCGCCAGCAGTGGTAGTGGGGGATCGGGCGAGCAGTACTTC. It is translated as CASSGSGGSGEQYF.

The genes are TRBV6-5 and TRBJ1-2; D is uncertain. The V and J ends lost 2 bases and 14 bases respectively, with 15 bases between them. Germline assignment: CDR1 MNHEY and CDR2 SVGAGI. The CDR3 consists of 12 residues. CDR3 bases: TGTGCCAGCAGTTACACGGCCGGGATCTGGACCTTC. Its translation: CASSYTAGIWTF.

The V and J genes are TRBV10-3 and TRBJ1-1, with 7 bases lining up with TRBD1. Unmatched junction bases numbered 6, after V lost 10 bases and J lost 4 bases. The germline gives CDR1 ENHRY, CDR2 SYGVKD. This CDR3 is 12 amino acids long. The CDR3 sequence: CATGRGATEAFF. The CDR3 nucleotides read TGTGCCACCGGCAGGGGGGCCACTGAAGCTTTCTTT.

The DNA for the CDR3 is TGCGCCAGCAGCTTGGGGGTCGGCCTCGGGTCCTACAATGAGCAGTTCTTC. This encodes CASSLGVGLGSYNEQFF. The chain couples TRBV5-1 to TRBJ2-1; D is ambiguous. The CDR3 consists of 17 residues. V lost 0 bases to trimming and J lost 1 base, with 14 bases between them. The germline V gene has CDR1 SGHRS and CDR2 YFSETQ.

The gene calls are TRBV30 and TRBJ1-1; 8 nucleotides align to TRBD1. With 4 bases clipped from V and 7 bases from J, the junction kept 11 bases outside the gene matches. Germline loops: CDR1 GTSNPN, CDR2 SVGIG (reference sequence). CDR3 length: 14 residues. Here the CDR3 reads CAWNLGQGTGEAFF. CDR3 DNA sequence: TGTGCCTGGAATCTAGGACAGGGAACCGGTGAAGCTTTCTTT.